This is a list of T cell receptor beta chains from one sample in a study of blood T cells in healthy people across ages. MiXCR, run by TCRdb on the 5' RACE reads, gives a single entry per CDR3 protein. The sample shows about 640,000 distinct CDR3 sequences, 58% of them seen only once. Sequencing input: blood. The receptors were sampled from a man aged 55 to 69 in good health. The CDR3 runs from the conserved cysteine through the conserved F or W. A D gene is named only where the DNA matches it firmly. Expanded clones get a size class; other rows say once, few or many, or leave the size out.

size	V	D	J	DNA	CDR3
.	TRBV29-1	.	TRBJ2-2	TGCAGCGTTGCTAGGCAGGGAAACACCGGGGAGCTGTTTTTT	CSVARQGNTGELFF
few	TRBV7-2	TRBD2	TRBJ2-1	TGTGCCAGCAGCTTCCCCGAGGTAGCGGGGGGCAGCTCCTACAATGAGCAGTTCTTC	CASSFPEVAGGSSYNEQFF
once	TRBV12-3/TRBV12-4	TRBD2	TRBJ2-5	TGTGCCAGCAGTCCAGGGGTAGCGGGGGGCTGTCGGGAGACCCAGTACTTC	CASSPGVAGGCRETQYF
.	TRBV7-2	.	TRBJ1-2	TGTGCCAGCAGCTTAAACTTGAAGGGTGGCTACACCTTC	CASSLNLKGGYTF
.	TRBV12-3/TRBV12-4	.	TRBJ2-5	TGTGCCAGTGCGGAAGTGGGTAGGGGAGAGACCCAGTACTTC	CASAEVGRGETQYF
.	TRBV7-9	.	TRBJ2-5	TGTGCCAGCAGCTTTAGGGGGAACCAAGAGACCCAGTACTTC	CASSFRGNQETQYF
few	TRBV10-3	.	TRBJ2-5	TGTGCCATCATGGGGACGAGCCAAGAGACCCAGTACTTC	CAIMGTSQETQYF
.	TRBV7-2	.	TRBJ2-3	TGTGCCAGCAGCTCGATGGATACGCAGTATTTT	CASSSMDTQYF
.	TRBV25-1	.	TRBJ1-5	TGTGCCAGCAGTGGAGGGACCTATCAGCCCCAACATTTT	CASSGGTYQPQHF
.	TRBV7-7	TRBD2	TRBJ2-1	TGTGCCAGCAGCCCGGGGACTTTAGCGGGGGCCCTAAGGAGCTCCTACAATGAGCAGTTCTTC	CASSPGTLAGALRSSYNEQFF
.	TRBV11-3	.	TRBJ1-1	TGTGCCAGCAGCCAACGGACGGGACCAAACACTGAAGCTTTCTTT	CASSQRTGPNTEAFF
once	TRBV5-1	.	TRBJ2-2	TGCGCCAGCAGCTTGGCCAGGGGAGACACCGGGGAGCTGTTTTTT	CASSLARGDTGELFF
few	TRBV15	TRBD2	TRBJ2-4	TGTGCCACCAGCAGGCCCGGGACTAGCGGGACCAAAAACATTCAGTACTTC	CATSRPGTSGTKNIQYF
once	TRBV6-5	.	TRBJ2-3	TGTGCCAGCAGTTCGACAGTTGAGAGCACAGATACGCAGTATTTT	CASSSTVESTDTQYF
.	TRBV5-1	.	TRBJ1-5	TGCGCCAGCTTGGGGGCAGGGGATCCGAATCAGCCCCAGCATTTT	CASLGAGDPNQPQHF
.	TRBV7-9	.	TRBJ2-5	TGTGCCAGCAGCGCCCGACAGACAGTGGATAATGAGCAGTACTTC	CASSARQTVDNEQYF
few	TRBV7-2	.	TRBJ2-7	TGTGCCAGCAGCTTAGGAGTCGAGCAGTACTTC	CASSLGVEQYF
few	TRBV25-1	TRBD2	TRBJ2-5	TGTGCCAGCAGTGAGGGAGGGAACCAAGAGACCCAGTACTTC	CASSEGGNQETQYF
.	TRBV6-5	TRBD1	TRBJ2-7	TGTGCCAGCAGTACCTCGGGACAGGGCTACGAGCAGTACTTC	CASSTSGQGYEQYF
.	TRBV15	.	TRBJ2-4	TGTGCCACCAGCGGCCGTTGGAGTGGGGCCAAAAACATTCAGTACTTC	CATSGRWSGAKNIQYF
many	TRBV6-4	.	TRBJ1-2	TGTGCCAGCACCCCGGGGCCGAACAACTATGGCTACACCTTC	CASTPGPNNYGYTF
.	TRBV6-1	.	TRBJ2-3	TGTGCCAGCAGCCTAAACACTCTTGGCACAGATACGCAGTATTTT	CASSLNTLGTDTQYF
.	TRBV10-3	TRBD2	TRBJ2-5	TGTGCCATCAGTGGACTAGCGGGGGGGCAGGGTGAGCAGTACTTC	CAISGLAGGQGEQYF
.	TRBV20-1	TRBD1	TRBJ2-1	TGCAGTGCTAGAGACTCGGGGGTAGGACAGGGCCAGAATGAGCAGTTCTTC	CSARDSGVGQGQNEQFF
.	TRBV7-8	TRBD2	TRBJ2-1	TGTGCCAGCAGCTCGGGACTAGCGGGGTTAACTCGGGACAATGAGCAGTTCTTC	CASSSGLAGLTRDNEQFF
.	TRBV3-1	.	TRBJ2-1	TGTGCCAGCAGCCAAGATACGACCGTCAATGAGCAGTTCTTC	CASSQDTTVNEQFF
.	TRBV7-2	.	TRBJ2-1	TGTGCCAGCAGCTTAGGGGGGGGGCAAGAGACCCAGTTCTTC	CASSLGGGQETQFF
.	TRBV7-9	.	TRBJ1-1	TGTGCCAGCGGAACTGGATTCACTGAAGCTTTCTTT	CASGTGFTEAFF
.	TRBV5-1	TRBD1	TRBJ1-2	TGCGCCAGCAGCCGGGGACAGGCGCGGGACTACACCTTC	CASSRGQARDYTF
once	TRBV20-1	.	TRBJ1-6	TGCAGTGCTAGGATACAGGGATCCTATAATTCACCCCTCCACTTT	CSARIQGSYNSPLHF
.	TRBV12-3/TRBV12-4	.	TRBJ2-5	TGTGCCAGCAGTGTAATGCGGCTGGGGCAGACCCAGTACTTC	CASSVMRLGQTQYF
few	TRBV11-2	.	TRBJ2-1	TGTGCCAGCAGCTTAGAAGAGCTCAATGAGCAGTTCTTC	CASSLEELNEQFF
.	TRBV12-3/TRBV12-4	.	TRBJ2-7	TGTGCCAGCAGTTTAGGGGCTGACGAGCAGTACTTC	CASSLGADEQYF
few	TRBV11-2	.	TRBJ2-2	TGTGCCAGCAGCTTAGTTGGTTTTTCCGGGGAGCTGTTTTTT	CASSLVGFSGELFF
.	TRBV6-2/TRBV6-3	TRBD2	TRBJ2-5	TGTGCCAGCAGCAAAGGACTAGCGGCCTACCAAGAGACCCAGTACTTC	CASSKGLAAYQETQYF
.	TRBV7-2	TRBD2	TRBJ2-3	TGTGCCAGCAGCTTACTAGCGGGGGGCCTTGCTGATACGCAGTATTTT	CASSLLAGGLADTQYF
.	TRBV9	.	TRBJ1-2	TGTGCCAGCACCCTCACACTCTCGACGATTGGCTACACCTTC	CASTLTLSTIGYTF
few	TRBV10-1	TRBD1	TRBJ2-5	TGCGCCAGCAGTGATGGAGCAGGGGGAATAGAGACCCAGTACTTC	CASSDGAGGIETQYF
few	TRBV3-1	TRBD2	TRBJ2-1	TGTGCCAGCAGCCGGGGACTAGCTGAACGATACAATGAGCAGTTCTTC	CASSRGLAERYNEQFF
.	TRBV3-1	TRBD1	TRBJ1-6	TGTGCCAGCAGCCAAGGGCGACAGGGGGCAGGATCACCCCTCCACTTT	CASSQGRQGAGSPLHF
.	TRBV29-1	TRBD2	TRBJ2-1	TGCAGCGCTGAAGAAAATAGCGGGGGGGACAATGAGCAGTTCTTC	CSAEENSGGDNEQFF